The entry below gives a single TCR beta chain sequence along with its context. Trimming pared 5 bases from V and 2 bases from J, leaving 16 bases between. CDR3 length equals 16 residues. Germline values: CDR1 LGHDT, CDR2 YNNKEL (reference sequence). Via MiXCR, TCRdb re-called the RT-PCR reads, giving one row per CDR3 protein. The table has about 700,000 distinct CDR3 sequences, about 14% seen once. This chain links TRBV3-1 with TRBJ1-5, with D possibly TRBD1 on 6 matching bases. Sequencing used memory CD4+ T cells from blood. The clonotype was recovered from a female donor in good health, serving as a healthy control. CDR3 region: CASSTSLGGGNQPQHF. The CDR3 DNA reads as TGTGCCAGCAGCACCTCCTTAGGGGGGGGCAATCAGCCCCAGCATTTT.